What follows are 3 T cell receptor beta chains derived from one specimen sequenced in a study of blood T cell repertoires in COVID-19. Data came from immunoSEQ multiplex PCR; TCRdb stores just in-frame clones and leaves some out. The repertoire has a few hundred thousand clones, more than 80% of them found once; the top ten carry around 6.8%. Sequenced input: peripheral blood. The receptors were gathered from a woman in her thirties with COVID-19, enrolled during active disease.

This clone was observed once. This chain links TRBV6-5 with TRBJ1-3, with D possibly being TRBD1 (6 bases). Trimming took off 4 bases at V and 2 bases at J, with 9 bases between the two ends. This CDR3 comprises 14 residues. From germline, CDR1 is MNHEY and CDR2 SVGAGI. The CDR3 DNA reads TGTGCCAGCAGTTCATACAGGGCTGGAAACACCATATATTTT. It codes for CASSSYRAGNTIYF.

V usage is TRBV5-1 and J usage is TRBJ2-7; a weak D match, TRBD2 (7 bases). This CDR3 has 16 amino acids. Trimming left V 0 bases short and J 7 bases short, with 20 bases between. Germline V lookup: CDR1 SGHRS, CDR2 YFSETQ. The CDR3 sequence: CASSLAGRGRGLEQYF. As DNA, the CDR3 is TGCGCCAGCAGCTTGGCCGGGCGGGGGCGAGGTTTAGAGCAGTACTTC.

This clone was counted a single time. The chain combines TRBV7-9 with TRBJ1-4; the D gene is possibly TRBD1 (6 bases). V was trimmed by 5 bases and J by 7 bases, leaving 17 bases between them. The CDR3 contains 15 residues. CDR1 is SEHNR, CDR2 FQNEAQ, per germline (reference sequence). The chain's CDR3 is CASSPSQGFGEKLFF. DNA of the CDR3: TGTGCCAGCAGCCCATCACAGGGATTCGGTGAAAAACTGTTTTTT.